This entry features one TCR beta chain sequence. The CDR3 extends over 15 amino acids. The germline V gene encodes CDR1 SGHVS and CDR2 FQNEAQ. V was clipped by 1 base and J by 3 bases; unmatched bases: 4. Assay used: immunoSEQ multiplex PCR; TCRdb lists only in-frame clones, some missing. Of 510,000 or so clones in the sample, roughly nine tenths were seen once. This sample was included in a study of Ad26.COV2.S vaccination and SARS-CoV-2 variants. Treatment described: 19 received Ad26.COV2.S at low or high dose, single or two shots; about 5 received placebo; per-sample allocation not given. Sampling occurred on day 63 after the first vaccine or placebo injection. In Boston, the donor was an adult between 18-55 years of age.

This receptor was taken from a person aged 18-60 years who received the Ad26.COV2.S COVID-19 vaccine or a placebo. The chain uses TRBV7-8 and TRBJ2-3, with 7 bases identical to TRBD2. Sequenced here: peripheral blood, sampled in a trial of Ad26.COV2.S vaccine versus placebo. DNA for the CDR3: TGTGCCAGCAGCTTAGGGGTTAGCGGGACAGATACGCAGTATTTT. Its protein is CASSLGVSGTDTQYF.